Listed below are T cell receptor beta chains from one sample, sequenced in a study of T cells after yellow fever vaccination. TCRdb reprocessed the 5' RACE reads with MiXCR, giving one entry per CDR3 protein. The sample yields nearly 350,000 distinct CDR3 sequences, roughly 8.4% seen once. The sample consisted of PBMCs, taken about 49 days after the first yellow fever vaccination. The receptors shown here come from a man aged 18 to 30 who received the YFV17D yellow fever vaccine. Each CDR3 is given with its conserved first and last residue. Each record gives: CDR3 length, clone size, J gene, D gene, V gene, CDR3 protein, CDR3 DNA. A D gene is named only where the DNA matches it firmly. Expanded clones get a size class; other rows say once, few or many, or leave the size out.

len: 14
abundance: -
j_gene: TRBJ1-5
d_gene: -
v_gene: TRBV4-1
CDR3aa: CASSQGDSNQPQHF
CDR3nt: TGCGCCAGCAGCCAGGGCGACAGCAATCAGCCCCAGCATTTT

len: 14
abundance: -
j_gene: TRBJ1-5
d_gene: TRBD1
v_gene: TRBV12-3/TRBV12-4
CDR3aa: CASRNRGSNQPQHF
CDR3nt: TGTGCCAGCAGGAACAGGGGAAGCAATCAGCCCCAGCATTTT

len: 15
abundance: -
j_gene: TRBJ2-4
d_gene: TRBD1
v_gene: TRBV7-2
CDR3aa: CASSLGGGQGLDQYF
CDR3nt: TGTGCCAGCAGCTTAGGTGGGGGACAGGGATTGGATCAGTACTTC

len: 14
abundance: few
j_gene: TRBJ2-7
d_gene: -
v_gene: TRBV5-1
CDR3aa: CASSLEWPSYEQYF
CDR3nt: TGCGCCAGCAGCTTGGAGTGGCCCTCCTACGAGCAGTACTTC

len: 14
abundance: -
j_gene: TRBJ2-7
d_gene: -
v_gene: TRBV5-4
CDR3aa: CASSSMGSVYEQYF
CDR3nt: TGTGCCAGCAGCTCGATGGGTTCGGTCTACGAGCAGTACTTC

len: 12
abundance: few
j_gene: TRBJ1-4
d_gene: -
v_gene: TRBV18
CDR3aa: CASSFQGEKLFF
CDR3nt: TGTGCCAGCTCCTTCCAAGGCGAAAAACTGTTTTTT

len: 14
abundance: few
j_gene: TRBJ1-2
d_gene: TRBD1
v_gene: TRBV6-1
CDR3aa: CASTLTSGGVGYTF
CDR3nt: TGTGCCAGCACCCTTACTTCAGGGGGCGTAGGCTACACCTTC

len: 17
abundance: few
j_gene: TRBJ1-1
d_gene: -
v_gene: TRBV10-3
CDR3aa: CAISGSPFGGSVTEAFF
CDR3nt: TGTGCCATCAGTGGTTCCCCATTTGGAGGCTCAGTCACTGAAGCTTTCTTT

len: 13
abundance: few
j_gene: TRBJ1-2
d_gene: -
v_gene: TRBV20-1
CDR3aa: CSASSASRYGYTF
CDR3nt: TGCAGTGCTAGTTCAGCTAGTCGCTATGGCTACACCTTC

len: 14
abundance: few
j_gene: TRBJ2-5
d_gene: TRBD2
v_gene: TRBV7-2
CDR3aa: CASSPTGLAETQYF
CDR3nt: TGTGCCAGCAGCCCCACCGGACTAGCGGAGACCCAGTACTTC

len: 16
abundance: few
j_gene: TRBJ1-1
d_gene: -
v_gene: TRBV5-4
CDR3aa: CASSDLRTLSLTEAFF
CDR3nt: TGTGCCAGCAGCGACCTCAGGACACTTTCCCTGACTGAAGCTTTCTTT

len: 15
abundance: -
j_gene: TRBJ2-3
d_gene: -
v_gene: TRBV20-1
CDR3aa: CSAPVGGMGTDTQYF
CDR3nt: TGCAGTGCACCCGTTGGGGGGATGGGCACAGATACGCAGTATTTT

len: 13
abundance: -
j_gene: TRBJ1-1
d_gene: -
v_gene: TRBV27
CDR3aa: CASSLVADTEAFF
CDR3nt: TGTGCCAGCAGTTTAGTCGCGGACACTGAAGCTTTCTTT

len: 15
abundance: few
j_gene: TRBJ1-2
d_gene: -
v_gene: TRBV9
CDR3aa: CASSVAGEAVYGYTF
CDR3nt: TGTGCCAGCAGCGTAGCTGGGGAGGCCGTCTATGGCTACACCTTC

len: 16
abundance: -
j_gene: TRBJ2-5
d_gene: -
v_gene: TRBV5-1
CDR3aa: CASSLTAGTSQETQYF
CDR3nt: TGCGCCAGCAGCTTGACGGCAGGCACCAGCCAAGAGACCCAGTACTTC

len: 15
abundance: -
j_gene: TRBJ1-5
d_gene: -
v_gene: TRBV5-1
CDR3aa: CASSPGAGSTQPQHF
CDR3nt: TGCGCCAGCAGCCCGGGGGCAGGGAGTACACAGCCCCAGCATTTT

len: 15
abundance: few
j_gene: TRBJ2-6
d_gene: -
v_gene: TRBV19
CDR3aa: CASSIQGLGANVLTF
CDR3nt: TGTGCCAGTAGTATACAGGGTCTTGGGGCCAACGTCCTGACTTTC

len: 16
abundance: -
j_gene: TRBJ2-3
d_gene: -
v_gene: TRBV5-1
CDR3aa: CASSLVPGLPPDTQYF
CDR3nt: TGCGCCAGCAGCTTAGTTCCGGGACTTCCCCCAGATACGCAGTATTTT

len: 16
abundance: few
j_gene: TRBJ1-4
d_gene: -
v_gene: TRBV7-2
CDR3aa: CASSLDRSSANEKLFF
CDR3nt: TGTGCCAGCAGCTTAGACCGCTCATCAGCTAATGAAAAACTGTTTTTT

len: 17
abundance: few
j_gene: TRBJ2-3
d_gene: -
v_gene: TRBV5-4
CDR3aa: CASSLGRGIATPDTQYF
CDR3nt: TGTGCCAGCAGCTTGGGACGGGGGATAGCCACGCCAGATACGCAGTATTTT

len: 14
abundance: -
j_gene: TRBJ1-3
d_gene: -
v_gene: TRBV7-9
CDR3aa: CASSLTESGNTIYF
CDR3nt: TGTGCCAGCAGCCTGACGGAATCTGGAAACACCATATATTTT

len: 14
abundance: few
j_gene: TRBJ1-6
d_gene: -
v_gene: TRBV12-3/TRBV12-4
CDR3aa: CASSFNQRNSPLHF
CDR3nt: TGTGCCAGCAGTTTCAACCAGCGTAATTCACCCCTCCACTTT

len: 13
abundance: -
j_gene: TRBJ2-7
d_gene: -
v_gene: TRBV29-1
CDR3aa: CSVVRGNSYEQYF
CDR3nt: TGCAGCGTTGTAAGGGGTAACTCCTACGAGCAGTACTTC

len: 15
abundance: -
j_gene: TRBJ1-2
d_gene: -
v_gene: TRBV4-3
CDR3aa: CASSQDSAGPYGYTF
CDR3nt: TGCGCCAGCAGCCAAGATTCCGCAGGCCCCTATGGCTACACCTTC

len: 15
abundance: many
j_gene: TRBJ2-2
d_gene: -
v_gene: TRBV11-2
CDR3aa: CASSLLGGGTGELFF
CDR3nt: TGTGCCAGCAGCTTATTAGGGGGAGGGACCGGGGAGCTGTTTTTT

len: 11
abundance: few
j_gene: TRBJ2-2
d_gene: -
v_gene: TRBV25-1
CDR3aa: CASRGPGELFF
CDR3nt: TGTGCCAGCAGGGGTCCCGGGGAGCTGTTTTTT

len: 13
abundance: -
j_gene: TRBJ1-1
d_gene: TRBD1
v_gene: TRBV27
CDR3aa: CASSKQGATEAFF
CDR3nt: TGTGCCAGCAGTAAACAGGGGGCCACTGAAGCTTTCTTT

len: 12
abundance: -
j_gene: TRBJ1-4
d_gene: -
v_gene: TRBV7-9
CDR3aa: CASSLGVEKLFF
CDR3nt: TGTGCCAGCAGCTTGGGAGTTGAAAAACTGTTTTTT

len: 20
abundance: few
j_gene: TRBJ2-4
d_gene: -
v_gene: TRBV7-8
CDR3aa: CASSLYWPSRDDLAKNIQYF
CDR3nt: TGTGCCAGCAGCTTATATTGGCCGTCGCGGGACGATTTAGCCAAAAACATTCAGTACTTC

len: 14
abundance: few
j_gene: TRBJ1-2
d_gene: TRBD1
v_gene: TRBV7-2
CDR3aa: CASSWDRGGSGYTF
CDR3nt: TGTGCCAGCAGCTGGGACAGGGGAGGGTCTGGCTACACCTTC

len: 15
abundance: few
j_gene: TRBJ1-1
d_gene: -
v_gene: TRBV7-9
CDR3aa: CASSLEGGGDTEAFF
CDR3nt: TGTGCCAGCAGCTTAGAAGGCGGAGGGGACACTGAAGCTTTCTTT

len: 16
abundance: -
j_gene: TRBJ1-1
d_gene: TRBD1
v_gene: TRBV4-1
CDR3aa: CASSQVGRTGGTEAFF
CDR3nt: TGCGCCAGCAGCCAAGTTGGTCGGACAGGGGGCACTGAAGCTTTCTTT

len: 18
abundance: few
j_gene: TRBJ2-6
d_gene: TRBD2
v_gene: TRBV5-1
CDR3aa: CASGHWRGGGSGANVLTF
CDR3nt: TGCGCCAGCGGGCATTGGAGGGGCGGGGGCTCTGGGGCCAACGTCCTGACTTTC

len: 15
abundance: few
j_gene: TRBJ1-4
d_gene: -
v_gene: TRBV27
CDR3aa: CASSLYKGSNEKLFF
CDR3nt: TGTGCCAGCAGTTTATACAAGGGTTCAAATGAAAAACTGTTTTTT

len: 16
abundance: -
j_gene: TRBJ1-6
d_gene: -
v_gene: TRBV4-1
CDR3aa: CASSLVARTYNSPLHF
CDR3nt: TGCGCCAGCAGCCTAGTGGCTAGGACTTATAATTCACCCCTCCACTTT

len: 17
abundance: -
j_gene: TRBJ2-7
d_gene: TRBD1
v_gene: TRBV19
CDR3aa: CASSPGQGAPGTYEQYF
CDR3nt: TGTGCCAGTAGCCCGGGACAGGGGGCACCCGGAACCTACGAGCAGTACTTC

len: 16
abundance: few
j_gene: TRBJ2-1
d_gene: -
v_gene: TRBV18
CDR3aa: CASSPGITASVKEQFF
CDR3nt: TGTGCCAGCTCACCGGGGATCACCGCATCAGTCAAGGAGCAGTTCTTC

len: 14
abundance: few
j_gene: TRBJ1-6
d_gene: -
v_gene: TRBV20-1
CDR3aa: CSARKAGSDSPLHF
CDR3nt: TGCAGTGCTAGAAAGGCGGGTTCGGATTCACCCCTCCACTTT

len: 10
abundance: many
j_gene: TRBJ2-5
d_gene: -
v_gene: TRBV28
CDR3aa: CASGPGTQYF
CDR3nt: TGTGCCAGCGGACCAGGGACCCAGTACTTC

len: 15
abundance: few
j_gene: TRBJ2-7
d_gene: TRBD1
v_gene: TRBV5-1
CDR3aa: CASSSRGQSSYEQYF
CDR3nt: TGCGCCAGCAGCTCGAGGGGACAGAGCTCCTACGAGCAGTACTTC

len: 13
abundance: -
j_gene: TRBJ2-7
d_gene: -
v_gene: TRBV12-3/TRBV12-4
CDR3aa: CASSLDGVGEQYF
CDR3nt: TGTGCCAGCAGTTTAGACGGGGTAGGCGAGCAGTACTTC

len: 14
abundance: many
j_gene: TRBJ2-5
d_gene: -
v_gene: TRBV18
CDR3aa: CASSPPSGRETQYF
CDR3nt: TGTGCCAGCTCACCCCCCAGCGGTAGGGAGACCCAGTACTTC